The 15 T cell receptor beta chains given below trace back to one sample, sequenced in a study of shared clonotypes between healthy human individuals. Here immunoSEQ multiplex PCR was the method, and the copy in TCRdb shows in-frame clones only, minus some. The sample lists about 1 million clones, about 75% occurring once. Material: memory CD4+ T cells sorted from blood. Stated subset: CD45RA-negative fraction. The receptors originated from a man younger than 35 in good health.

A word on this clone: The same CDR3 can be traced to other DNA sequences in this sample. The chain recombines TRBV5-1 with TRBJ1-5, with a possible D match to TRBD1 (6 bases). CDR3 length equals 14 residues. CDR1 is SGHRS, CDR2 YFSETQ, per germline. V lost 0 bases to trimming and J lost 7 bases, with 11 bases between them. The DNA of the CDR3 is TGCGCCAGCAGCTTGGAGGGGGAGGGGCAGCCCCAGCATTTT. Translated, it gives CASSLEGEGQPQHF.

This clone has a handful of counts. The rearrangement joins TRBV5-5 to TRBJ2-2; D is unclear. CDR3 length: 14 amino acids. Between the trimmed V and J ends, which lost 4 bases and 0 bases, there was a span of 7 bases. Germline CDR1 is SGHKS and CDR2 is YYEKEE (reference sequence). The CDR3 reads CASSPDANTGELFF. CDR3 sequence (DNA): TGTGCCAGCAGCCCCGACGCGAACACCGGGGAGCTGTTTTTT. Complete variable domain (other parts from reference TRBV5-5 and TRBJ2-2): DAGVTQSPTHLIKTRGQQVTLRCSPISGHKSVSWYQQVLGQGPQFIFQYYEKEERGRGNFPDRFSARQFPNYSSELNVNALLLGDSALYLCASSPDANTGELFFGEGSRLTVL.

In this sample, this clone turned up once. The CDR3 coding sequence is TGTGCCAGCAGCCTCTGGGCATATGGCTACACCTTC. Its translation: CASSLWAYGYTF. The genes are TRBV7-8 and TRBJ1-2; D is unclear. Germline V gene lookup returns CDR1 SGHVS and CDR2 FQNEAQ. The V end was cut by 5 bases, the J end by 5 bases, with 9 bases between. The CDR3 sequence is 12 residues long.

As concerns this clone: This likely reflects a read error, since a far larger clone is one base away. Other nucleotide sequences in the sample specify the same CDR3. The chain uses TRBV2 and TRBJ2-7; D gene uncertain. Trimming pared 4 bases from V and 0 bases from J, leaving 1 base between. The CDR3 has 11 amino acids. Germline CDR1 is SNHLY and CDR2 is FYNNEI. The CDR3 region is CASSVSYEQYF. The CDR3 nucleotides are TGTGCCAGCAGTGTCTCCTACGAGCAGTACTTC.

This chain connects TRBV18 to TRBJ2-7; perhaps TRBD1 as D (5 bases). This CDR3 spans 13 amino acids. The V end lost 4 bases, the J end lost 2 bases, and 9 bases lay between the germline ends. Germline V CDR1 and CDR2: KGHSH, LQKENI. The CDR3 DNA follows: TGTGCCAGCTCACGGGCAGGGACCTACGAGCAGTACTTC. Amino acid sequence: CASSRAGTYEQYF.

V gene TRBV28 combines with J gene TRBJ1-2; D gene unclear. The CDR3 runs to 14 residues. The V gene lost 3 bases and the J gene lost 4 bases, with 12 bases spanning the gap. From germline, CDR1 is MDHEN and CDR2 SYDVKM. DNA for the CDR3: TGTGCCAGCAGTTTGGACCGGGCTATCTATGGCTACACCTTC. Its translation: CASSLDRAIYGYTF.

Details on this clone: This sample also contains other DNA sequences that code for the same CDR3. The chain joins TRBV6-5 to TRBJ2-7; 10 bases map to TRBD1. CDR3 length equals 14 residues. The V segment lost 4 bases and the J segment 2 bases; nucleotides outside the gene matches: 2. The germline gives CDR1 MNHEY, CDR2 SVGAGI. The CDR3 DNA reads as TGTGCCAGCAGTTCGGACAGGGGGACCTACGAGCAGTACTTC. As protein: CASSSDRGTYEQYF.

The V gene is TRBV7-2, the J gene TRBJ2-5, with 8 positions matching TRBD1. Germline V gene lookup returns CDR1 SGHTA and CDR2 FQGNSA. V dropped 7 bases and J dropped 4; count of bases not matched to a gene: 14. The CDR3 runs 16 residues. The DNA for the CDR3 is TGTGCCAGCACATTAATACGGACAGGGCCACCAGAGACCCAGTACTTC. Residues: CASTLIRTGPPETQYF.

The chain couples TRBV10-3 to TRBJ2-3, with TRBD2 matching 9 bases. V was pared by 10 bases and J by 1 base, with 3 bases of the junction left unmatched. Germline-derived CDR1 and CDR2 are ENHRY and SYGVKD. This CDR3 spans 13 amino acids. The CDR3 nucleotides read TGTGCCACTCGGACTAGCGGCACAGATACGCAGTATTTT. Translation gives CATRTSGTDTQYF.

The V call is TRBV5-1, the J call TRBJ1-2; D is uncertain. CDR3 size: 14 residues. The germline V gene encodes CDR1 SGHRS and CDR2 YFSETQ. The V end lost 0 bases, the J end lost 4 bases, and 10 bases lay between the germline ends. The CDR3 DNA reads TGCGCCAGCAGCTTGGAGGGCACGAGCTATGGCTACACCTTC. This translates into CASSLEGTSYGYTF.

The rearrangement uses TRBV21-1 and TRBJ2-7; the table's D gene call, TRBD2, was not cross checked with the DNA. TRBV21-1 is termed a pseudogene. There are 23 residues in the CDR3. In DNA form, the CDR3 reads TGTGCCAGCAGCAAATGTACGAGGCAGACTAACACAAGCACCGGGACTAGCGTCCACGAGCAGTACTTC. This codes for CASSKCTRQTNTSTGTSVHEQYF.

The V and J genes are TRBV10-3 and TRBJ2-1; possibly TRBD1 or TRBD2 for D (5 bases each). In germline, CDR1 is ENHRY, CDR2 SYGVKD. The CDR3 covers 13 residues. Trimming stripped 2 bases from V and 9 bases from J, with 11 bases between. CDR3 amino acids: CAISEGLQGEQFF. The CDR3 bases are TGTGCCATCAGTGAGGGACTCCAGGGTGAGCAGTTCTTC.

The chain employs TRBV13 and TRBJ1-6; D unresolved. The V end was cut by 2 bases, the J end by 4 bases, with 6 bases between. The CDR3 is 14 amino acids. Germline values: CDR1 PRHDT, CDR2 FYEKMQ (reference sequence). The CDR3 bases are TGTGCCAGCAGCTTACGAGGATATAATTCACCCCTCCACTTT. Amino acid sequence: CASSLRGYNSPLHF.

The gene calls are TRBV4-3 and TRBJ2-5, with D uncertain. The CDR3 runs 12 residues. The germline CDR1 and CDR2 sequences are LGHNA and YSLEER. V was pared by 0 bases and J by 7 bases, with 6 bases between. CDR3 sequence reads: CASSQDSGTQYF. The CDR3 DNA reads TGCGCCAGCAGCCAAGATTCAGGGACCCAGTACTTC.

This sequence joins TRBV4-3 and TRBJ1-1, with D tentatively TRBD1 (5 bases). The CDR3 has 14 residues. The V gene's germline CDR1 is LGHNA and CDR2 YSLEER. V was trimmed by 0 bases and J by 5 bases, leaving 10 bases between them. Written as DNA, the CDR3 is TGCGCCAGCAGCCAAGACAGGGTGGGAACTGAAGCTTTCTTT. It translates to CASSQDRVGTEAFF.